This is a list of T cell receptor beta chains from one sample in a study of cytomegalovirus exposure and HLA in healthy donors. Using immunoSEQ multiplex PCR, the repertoire was profiled, and TCRdb retains in-frame clones only, with some absent. The sample comprises approximately 210,000 clones, about 84% of which are singletons, and more than 1.1% rests with the top ten. The sample consisted of PBMCs. The receptor set was obtained from a woman aged 18-29 years in good health and CMV-seronegative. Both conserved end residues are part of each CDR3. The order of the fields is V gene, J gene, clone size, D gene, CDR3 protein, CDR3 DNA. D genes are given only for firm matches. Clone sizes are given selectively: once, few, many, or a class where the clone is expanded.

v_gene: TRBV4-1
j_gene: TRBJ2-5
abundance: -
d_gene: -
CDR3aa: CASSLARQETQYF
CDR3nt: TGCGCCAGCAGCTTAGCGAGACAAGAGACCCAGTACTTC

v_gene: TRBV2
j_gene: TRBJ2-3
abundance: few
d_gene: -
CDR3aa: CASTQLGGGQSDTQYF
CDR3nt: TGTGCCAGCACCCAGCTGGGGGGGGGCCAGTCAGATACGCAGTATTTT

v_gene: TRBV6-6
j_gene: TRBJ2-2
abundance: -
d_gene: -
CDR3aa: CASSAGQLLNTGELFF
CDR3nt: TGTGCCAGCAGTGCGGGACAGCTCCTGAACACCGGGGAGCTGTTTTTT

v_gene: TRBV5-1
j_gene: TRBJ2-2
abundance: once
d_gene: -
CDR3aa: CASSLDIGSNTGELFF
CDR3nt: TGCGCCAGCAGCTTGGACATCGGGTCGAACACCGGGGAGCTGTTTTTT

v_gene: TRBV9
j_gene: TRBJ2-7
abundance: -
d_gene: -
CDR3aa: CASSPGLSYEQYF
CDR3nt: TGTGCCAGCAGCCCGGGTCTCTCCTACGAGCAGTACTTC

v_gene: TRBV6-5
j_gene: TRBJ1-1
abundance: -
d_gene: -
CDR3aa: CASRMPGQREAFF
CDR3nt: TGTGCCAGCAGAATGCCGGGACAACGTGAAGCTTTCTTT

v_gene: TRBV2
j_gene: TRBJ1-2
abundance: few
d_gene: -
CDR3aa: CASSEMAAEDYGYTF
CDR3nt: TGTGCCAGCAGTGAAATGGCCGCTGAGGATTATGGCTACACCTTC

v_gene: TRBV30
j_gene: TRBJ1-1
abundance: -
d_gene: -
CDR3aa: CAWSVPLNTEAFF
CDR3nt: TGTGCCTGGAGTGTCCCATTGAACACTGAAGCTTTCTTT

v_gene: TRBV5-4
j_gene: TRBJ2-7
abundance: -
d_gene: TRBD2
CDR3aa: CASSFQLSGGAPYEQYF
CDR3nt: TGTGCCAGCAGCTTCCAACTTAGCGGGGGGGCCCCCTACGAGCAGTACTTC

v_gene: TRBV11-2
j_gene: TRBJ1-1
abundance: once
d_gene: -
CDR3aa: CASSAQGLNTEAFF
CDR3nt: TGTGCCAGCAGCGCACAGGGTCTGAACACTGAAGCTTTCTTT

v_gene: TRBV7-6
j_gene: TRBJ2-1
abundance: -
d_gene: -
CDR3aa: CASSTYTGRSYNEQFF
CDR3nt: TGTGCCAGCAGCACCTATACCGGTCGCTCCTACAATGAGCAGTTCTTC

v_gene: TRBV7-9
j_gene: TRBJ1-1
abundance: -
d_gene: TRBD1
CDR3aa: CASSKQGATEAFF
CDR3nt: TGTGCCAGCAGCAAACAGGGGGCCACTGAAGCTTTCTTT

v_gene: TRBV14
j_gene: TRBJ2-1
abundance: -
d_gene: TRBD2
CDR3aa: CASSQLAGVNEQFF
CDR3nt: TGTGCCAGCAGCCAACTAGCGGGAGTTAATGAGCAGTTCTTC

v_gene: TRBV29-1
j_gene: TRBJ1-4
abundance: -
d_gene: TRBD1
CDR3aa: CSVRRGQATNEKLFF
CDR3nt: TGCAGCGTGAGAAGGGGGCAGGCGACTAATGAAAAACTGTTTTTT

v_gene: TRBV5-1
j_gene: TRBJ2-2
abundance: few
d_gene: -
CDR3aa: CASSLTANTGELFF
CDR3nt: TGCGCCAGCAGCTTGACGGCGAACACCGGGGAGCTGTTTTTT

v_gene: TRBV5-1
j_gene: TRBJ2-2
abundance: -
d_gene: -
CDR3aa: CASSGGQSFQELFF
CDR3nt: TGCGCCAGCAGTGGTGGGCAGTCTTTTCAGGAGCTGTTTTTT

v_gene: TRBV19
j_gene: TRBJ2-1
abundance: once
d_gene: TRBD2
CDR3aa: CASSIAGLARGNEQFF
CDR3nt: TGTGCCAGTAGTATAGCGGGACTAGCGAGGGGAAATGAGCAGTTCTTC

v_gene: TRBV6-6
j_gene: TRBJ1-3
abundance: -
d_gene: TRBD1
CDR3aa: CASSPDRAEGNTIYF
CDR3nt: TGTGCCAGCAGTCCTGACAGGGCCGAAGGAAACACCATATATTTT

v_gene: TRBV5-1
j_gene: TRBJ1-1
abundance: -
d_gene: -
CDR3aa: CASSSFRIQGGSEAFF
CDR3nt: TGCGCCAGCAGCTCCTTTAGGATACAGGGTGGGTCTGAAGCTTTCTTT

v_gene: TRBV6-1
j_gene: TRBJ2-1
abundance: -
d_gene: TRBD1
CDR3aa: CASSSGGQGANEQFF
CDR3nt: TGTGCCAGTAGTTCCGGTGGACAGGGGGCCAATGAGCAGTTCTTC

v_gene: TRBV4-1
j_gene: TRBJ1-1
abundance: -
d_gene: -
CDR3aa: CASSRFGQLEAFF
CDR3nt: TGCGCCAGCAGCCGATTCGGACAGCTTGAAGCTTTCTTT

v_gene: TRBV10-3
j_gene: TRBJ1-1
abundance: -
d_gene: -
CDR3aa: CAISGQTNTEAFF
CDR3nt: TGTGCCATCAGCGGACAGACAAACACTGAAGCTTTCTTT

v_gene: TRBV5-5
j_gene: TRBJ1-1
abundance: -
d_gene: -
CDR3aa: CASSLETTEAFF
CDR3nt: TGTGCCAGCAGCTTGGAGACGACAGAAGCTTTCTTT

v_gene: TRBV18
j_gene: TRBJ2-7
abundance: -
d_gene: TRBD1
CDR3aa: CASSPPFGQDEQYF
CDR3nt: TGTGCCAGCTCACCACCGTTCGGACAGGACGAGCAGTACTTC

v_gene: TRBV7-2
j_gene: TRBJ2-5
abundance: -
d_gene: TRBD2
CDR3aa: CASSLAPSGGAETQYF
CDR3nt: TGTGCCAGCAGCTTAGCACCCAGCGGGGGGGCAGAGACCCAGTACTTC

v_gene: TRBV29-1
j_gene: TRBJ2-7
abundance: -
d_gene: TRBD1
CDR3aa: CSVAVGQGGEQYF
CDR3nt: TGCAGCGTTGCCGTGGGACAGGGTGGGGAGCAGTACTTC

v_gene: TRBV5-1
j_gene: TRBJ2-3
abundance: -
d_gene: TRBD2
CDR3aa: CASSFGTSGGTDTQYF
CDR3nt: TGCGCCAGCAGCTTCGGGACTAGCGGGGGTACAGATACGCAGTATTTT

v_gene: TRBV7-2
j_gene: TRBJ2-7
abundance: -
d_gene: TRBD2
CDR3aa: CASSSTSGYEQYF
CDR3nt: TGTGCCAGCAGCTCGACTAGCGGATACGAGCAGTACTTC

v_gene: TRBV6-1
j_gene: TRBJ2-3
abundance: -
d_gene: TRBD2
CDR3aa: CASSLSGASTDTQYF
CDR3nt: TGTGCCAGCAGCCTCAGCGGGGCTAGCACAGATACGCAGTATTTT

v_gene: TRBV19
j_gene: TRBJ2-3
abundance: -
d_gene: -
CDR3aa: CASSNERFTDTQYF
CDR3nt: TGTGCCAGTAGTAATGAGCGGTTCACAGATACGCAGTATTTT

v_gene: TRBV7-2
j_gene: TRBJ1-3
abundance: -
d_gene: TRBD1
CDR3aa: CASMTGGGNTIYF
CDR3nt: TGTGCCAGCATGACAGGGGGTGGAAACACCATATATTTT

v_gene: TRBV19
j_gene: TRBJ2-3
abundance: -
d_gene: TRBD2
CDR3aa: CASSPASGRRTDTQYF
CDR3nt: TGTGCCAGTAGTCCGGCTAGCGGGAGAAGGACAGATACGCAGTATTTT

v_gene: TRBV4-2
j_gene: TRBJ1-4
abundance: -
d_gene: -
CDR3aa: CASSQDGEEKLFF
CDR3nt: TGTGCCAGCAGCCAAGATGGTGAGGAAAAACTGTTTTTT

v_gene: TRBV7-3
j_gene: TRBJ2-7
abundance: -
d_gene: -
CDR3aa: CASARGTGGEQYF
CDR3nt: TGTGCCAGCGCGCGCGGAACCGGCGGCGAGCAGTACTTC

v_gene: TRBV9
j_gene: TRBJ2-1
abundance: -
d_gene: TRBD1
CDR3aa: CASSADFGTVTPYEQFF
CDR3nt: TGTGCCAGCAGCGCCGACTTCGGGACAGTTACCCCTTATGAGCAGTTCTTC

v_gene: TRBV6-5
j_gene: TRBJ2-5
abundance: -
d_gene: -
CDR3aa: CASSRGTQETQYF
CDR3nt: TGTGCCAGCAGTCGCGGAACTCAAGAGACCCAGTACTTC

v_gene: TRBV6-1
j_gene: TRBJ1-3
abundance: -
d_gene: -
CDR3aa: CASSATASGNTIYF
CDR3nt: TGTGCCAGCAGTGCGACAGCCTCTGGAAACACCATATATTTT

v_gene: TRBV5-6
j_gene: TRBJ1-2
abundance: -
d_gene: -
CDR3aa: CASSPDRLSYGYTF
CDR3nt: TGTGCCAGCAGCCCTGACAGGCTAAGCTATGGCTACACCTTC

v_gene: TRBV7-6
j_gene: TRBJ2-3
abundance: -
d_gene: -
CDR3aa: CASSLGGLGTDTQYF
CDR3nt: TGTGCCAGCAGCTTAGGAGGGCTAGGTACAGATACGCAGTATTTT

v_gene: TRBV30
j_gene: TRBJ1-1
abundance: -
d_gene: -
CDR3aa: CAWSSTQGEAFF
CDR3nt: TGTGCCTGGAGTTCCACGCAGGGTGAAGCTTTCTTT

v_gene: TRBV23-1
j_gene: TRBJ2-5
abundance: -
d_gene: -
CDR3aa: CASSQSWEQETQYF
CDR3nt: TGCGCCAGCAGTCAATCTTGGGAGCAAGAGACCCAGTACTTC

v_gene: TRBV14
j_gene: TRBJ2-3
abundance: -
d_gene: TRBD2
CDR3aa: CASSLFRRGVTDTQYF
CDR3nt: TGTGCCAGCAGTCTCTTCCGGCGGGGGGTCACAGATACGCAGTATTTT

v_gene: TRBV11-2
j_gene: TRBJ2-1
abundance: -
d_gene: TRBD1
CDR3aa: CASSMTTGGGGEQFF
CDR3nt: TGTGCCAGCAGCATGACGACAGGGGGTGGAGGGGAGCAGTTCTTC